This TCR beta chain comes out of a study of blood T cells in healthy people across ages. Then a second PCR, running about 6 to 12 cycles, was carried out with a sample-barcoded 5' primer and a J-beta primer mix. TCRdb re-called the 5' RACE reads through MiXCR, storing one row per CDR3 protein. The sample carries about 1.5 million distinct CDR3 sequences, roughly 40% recorded once. Germline CDR1 is SGHTA and CDR2 is FQGNSA. Trimming cost V 5 bases and J 8 bases, with 21 bases left between them. This CDR3 is 15 amino acids long. This clonotype has only a few counts. Antigen: not known. Study outcomes and limitations: Diversity estimates from one million T cells were considered underestimates. Comparison with aged donors showed that long-lived donors had more naive CD4+ cells and higher diversity.

V usage is TRBV7-2 and J usage is TRBJ1-2; D may be TRBD1 (6 bases). Sequenced material: blood. The source of this sequence is a young woman in good health. The CDR3 DNA sequence: TGTGCCAGCAGCCCGCCGGGACAACCCATTGGGGGCTACACCTTC. Translated: CASSPPGQPIGGYTF.